This TCR beta chain was recorded in a study of cytomegalovirus exposure and HLA in healthy donors. Study-level results: Among the CMV-associated chains, three were confirmed in vitro as specific for CMV antigens. In an earlier analysis, productive rearrangement rates for most beta V segments clustered near 87% or 30%. What TCR beta sequences reportedly achieved was accurate prediction of HLA-A and HLA-B alleles in most subjects. Across donors, presence/absence analyses took sequencing depth to be roughly uniform.

The germline CDR1 and CDR2 sequences are SGHNT and YENEEA. The CDR3 loop spans 15 amino acids. V lost 0 bases, J lost 0 bases, and 6 bases lay in between. 60 Vbeta and 13 Jbeta primers were used in PCR. TCRdb's table, derived via immunoSEQ multiplex PCR, lists solely in-frame clones and lacks some. The sample shows roughly 220,000 clones, approximately 80% of them seen only once. This clone showed up just a few times. No antigen is known for it. The sequenced material came from PBMCs. The chain is built from TRBV11-3 and TRBJ1-5, with D unclear. The source of this sequence is a man aged 25-45 years in good health and CMV-seronegative. This CDR3 is CASSLDGLSNQPQHF. CDR3 nucleotide sequence: TGTGCCAGCAGCTTAGATGGGCTTAGCAATCAGCCCCAGCATTTT.